These 5 T cell receptor beta chains came from one sample sequenced in a study of T cell responses to AZD1222 COVID-19 vaccine. Repertoires were generated with immunoSEQ multiplex PCR, while TCRdb's copy carries only in-frame clones and drops some. This sample has some 120,000 clones; approximately 90% occur once, and the top ten carry around 12%. This sample comprised peripheral blood, obtained on day 0 of AZD1222 vaccination. These receptors originate from an adult in good health.

This chain connects TRBV2 to TRBJ1-5, with unresolved D. Germline V lookup: CDR1 SNHLY, CDR2 FYNNEI. V was cut by 4 bases and J by 7 bases, with 11 bases left in between. The CDR3 totals 13 residues. The CDR3 region is CASSAGPSQPQHF. For the CDR3, the DNA is TGTGCCAGCAGTGCGGGCCCTTCGCAGCCCCAGCATTTT. The entire variable domain, with the rest obtained from reference TRBV2 and TRBJ1-5, is as follows: EPEVTQTPSHQVTQMGQEVILRCVPISNHLYFYWYRQILGQKVEFLVSFYNNEISEKSEIFDDQFSVERPDGSNFTLKIRSTKLEDSAMYFCASSAGPSQPQHFGDGTRLSIL.

The chain has TRBV6-6 and TRBJ2-7, with D possibly matching TRBD2 (6 bases). The V gene lost 4 bases and the J gene lost 3 bases, with 7 bases spanning the gap. Per germline, CDR1 MNHNY and CDR2 SVGAGI (reference sequence). The CDR3 is made up of 12 amino acids. The DNA of the CDR3 is TGTGCCAGCAGTTGGGAGGTCTACGAGCAGTACTTC. Translating gives CASSWEVYEQYF.

This rearrangement joins TRBV6-2 or TRBV6-3 to TRBJ2-3; D may correspond to TRBD1 or TRBD2 (5 bases each). This CDR3 is built from 17 residues. Germline V lookup: CDR1 MNHEY, CDR2 SVGEGT. V was shortened by 4 bases and J by 3 bases, with 20 bases between the two germline ends. CDR3 sequence reads: CASSSRGDGAVTDTQYF. The CDR3 DNA follows: TGTGCCAGCAGTTCTAGAGGGGACGGGGCGGTGACAGATACGCAGTATTTT.

CDR3 nucleotides: TGTGCCAGCAGTTATAGCGGGGGCCGGGGCGAAGAGACCCAGTACTTC. It encodes CASSYSGGRGEETQYF. The chain has TRBV6-2 or TRBV6-3 and TRBJ2-5; 9 nucleotides match TRBD2. The germline V gene has CDR1 MNHEY and CDR2 SVGEGT. The CDR3 consists of 16 residues. Losses at the gene ends were 3 bases for V and 3 bases for J; bases not matched to a gene: 8.

The chain uses TRBV6-5 and TRBJ2-3, with 12 bases that match TRBD1. Germline CDR1 reads MNHEY; CDR2 reads SVGAGI. The CDR3 is made up of 14 amino acids. J gave up 6 bases and V 6 bases, and 4 bases lay outside the gene matches. The chain's CDR3 is CASRGTGGADTQYF. DNA for the CDR3: TGTGCCAGCAGGGGGACAGGGGGCGCGGATACGCAGTATTTT.